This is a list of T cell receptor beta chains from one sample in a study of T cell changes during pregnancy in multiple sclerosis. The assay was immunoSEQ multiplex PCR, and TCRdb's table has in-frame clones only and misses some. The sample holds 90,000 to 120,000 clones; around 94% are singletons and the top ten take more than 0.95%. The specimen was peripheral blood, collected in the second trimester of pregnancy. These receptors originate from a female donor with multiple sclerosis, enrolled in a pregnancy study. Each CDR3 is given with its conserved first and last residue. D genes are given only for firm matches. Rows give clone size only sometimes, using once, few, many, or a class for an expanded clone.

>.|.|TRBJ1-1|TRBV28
CASSSSDWDTEAFF
TGTGCCAGCAGTTCCTCGGACTGGGACACTGAAGCTTTCTTT
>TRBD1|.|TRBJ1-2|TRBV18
CASSPKDRVGYGYTF
TGTGCCAGCTCCCCCAAGGACAGGGTGGGCTATGGCTACACCTTC
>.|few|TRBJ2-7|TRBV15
CATSKERGYYEQYF
TGTGCCACCAGCAAGGAACGGGGTTACTACGAGCAGTACTTC
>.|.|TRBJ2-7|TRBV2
CASSDDSYEQYF
TGTGCCAGCAGTGACGACAGCTACGAGCAGTACTTC
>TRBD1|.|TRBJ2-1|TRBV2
CASTRGSYNEQFF
TGTGCCAGCACCAGGGGGAGCTACAATGAGCAGTTCTTC
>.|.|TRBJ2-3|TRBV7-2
CASSSGTGTQYF
TGTGCCAGCAGCTCGGGGACTGGTACGCAGTATTTT
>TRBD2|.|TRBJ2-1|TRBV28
CASSSGLAAYNEQFF
TGTGCCAGCAGTTCCGGACTAGCGGCTTACAATGAGCAGTTCTTC
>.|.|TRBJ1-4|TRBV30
CAWSGGEGEKLFF
TGTGCCTGGAGTGGCGGGGAAGGCGAAAAACTGTTTTTT
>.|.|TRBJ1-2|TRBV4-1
CASSQEGGDWNYGYTF
TGCGCCAGCAGCCAAGAAGGGGGAGATTGGAACTATGGCTACACCTTC
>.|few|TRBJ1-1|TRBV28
CASTPAGGRPSMNTEAFF
TGTGCCAGCACCCCTGCGGGGGGCAGGCCGTCTATGAACACTGAAGCTTTCTTT
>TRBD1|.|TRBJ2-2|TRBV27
CASSLSSGTGVTGELFF
TGTGCCAGCAGTTTATCGTCCGGGACAGGGGTCACCGGGGAGCTGTTTTTT
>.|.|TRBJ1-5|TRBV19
CASSNLGLLADQPQHF
TGTGCCAGTAGTAATTTAGGACTTTTGGCCGACCAGCCCCAGCATTTT
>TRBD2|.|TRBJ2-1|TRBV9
CASSVASGGASYNEQFF
TGTGCCAGCAGCGTAGCCAGCGGGGGGGCCAGTTACAATGAGCAGTTCTTC
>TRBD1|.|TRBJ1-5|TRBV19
CASSIAFGQGFKPQHF
TGTGCCAGTAGTATAGCATTCGGACAGGGGTTTAAGCCCCAGCATTTT
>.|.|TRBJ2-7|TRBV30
CAWSVAFYEQYF
TGTGCCTGGAGTGTAGCATTCTACGAGCAGTACTTC
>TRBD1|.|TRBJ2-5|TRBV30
CAWGEGQVHSETQYF
TGTGCCTGGGGTGAGGGACAGGTCCATTCGGAGACCCAGTACTTC
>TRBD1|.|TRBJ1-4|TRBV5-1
CASSPTGVGEKLFF
TGCGCCAGCAGCCCGACAGGGGTTGGCGAAAAACTGTTTTTT
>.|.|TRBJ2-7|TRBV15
CATSRVGDSYEQYF
TGTGCCACCAGCAGAGTCGGGGACTCCTACGAGCAGTACTTC